These 20 T cell receptor beta chains originate from one sample sequenced in a study of blood T cell repertoires in COVID-19. Sequenced by immunoSEQ multiplex PCR; TCRdb stores in-frame clones only, minus some. Among about 18,000 clones, about 88% were seen once, and the ten largest hold approximately 10%. The specimen was peripheral blood. The receptors stem from a man aged 40-49 years with active COVID-19.

The gene calls are TRBV18 and TRBJ1-2; perhaps TRBD1 as D (6 bases). Germline loops: CDR1 KGHSH, CDR2 LQKENI. The CDR3 is made up of 13 amino acids. Trimming took 6 bases from V and 4 from J, leaving 12 bases between them. CDR3 protein: CASSEDSGYGYTF. Here the CDR3 DNA reads TGTGCCAGCTCCGAGGACAGCGGCTATGGCTACACCTTC.

This chain connects TRBV5-4 to TRBJ2-1; D not certain. Trimming cost V 2 bases and J 10 bases, with 7 bases left between them. CDR1 is SGHNT, CDR2 YYREEE, per germline (reference sequence). This CDR3 region has 11 residues. CDR3 sequence: CASSFCIEQFF. Here the CDR3 DNA reads TGTGCCAGCAGCTTTTGTATCGAGCAGTTCTTC.

The chain is built from TRBV6-2 or TRBV6-3 and TRBJ2-1, with 10 bases aligning to TRBD2. J lost 10 bases, V lost 3 bases, and 6 bases had no gene match. The germline V gene encodes CDR1 MNHEY and CDR2 SVGEGT. The CDR3 runs to 14 residues. The DNA for the CDR3 is TGTGCCAGCAGTTATTCTAGCGGGAGTAAGGAGCAGTTCTTC. As protein: CASSYSSGSKEQFF.

This sequence joins TRBV11-3 and TRBJ2-3; 8 positions agree with TRBD1. Germline CDR1 SGHNT, CDR2 YENEEA. The V and J ends lost 6 bases and 1 base, in that order; junction bases with no gene match: 9. The CDR3 has 16 amino acids. Here the CDR3 reads CASRITGGIGTDTQYF. CDR3 nucleotide sequence: TGTGCCAGCAGAATCACAGGGGGTATAGGCACAGATACGCAGTATTTT. The variable domain in full, completed from reference TRBV11-3 and TRBJ2-3, reads EAGVVQSPRYKIIEKKQPVAFWCNPISGHNTLYWYLQNLGQGPELLIRYENEEAVDDSQLPKDRFSAERLKGVDSTLKIQPAELGDSAVYLCASRITGGIGTDTQYFGPGTRLTVL.

This rearrangement joins TRBV5-4 to TRBJ2-3, with a possible D match to TRBD1 (7 bases). Germline V gives CDR1 SGHNT, CDR2 YYREEE (reference sequence). CDR3 size: 15 residues. Trimming removed 0 bases from V and 1 base from J, with 9 bases in between. DNA for the CDR3: TGTGCCAGCAGCTTGGGCAGGGGGGGCACAGATACGCAGTATTTT. Its translation: CASSLGRGGTDTQYF.

This clone was detected a few times. The chain links TRBV27 to TRBJ2-3; TRBD1 is a possible D gene (6 bases). Germline lookup yields CDR1 MNHEY and CDR2 SMNVEV (reference sequence). V was clipped by 4 bases and J by 0 bases, with 11 bases between them. The CDR3 spans 15 residues. CDR3 DNA: TGTGCCAGCAGTTGGACAGACTCGAGCACAGATACGCAGTATTTT. It codes for CASSWTDSSTDTQYF.

The chain joins TRBV6-6 to TRBJ1-5; the match to TRBD1 covers 8 bases. J lost 2 bases, V lost 5 bases, and 2 bases had no gene match. This CDR3 comprises 14 residues. Germline CDR1 reads MNHNY; CDR2 reads SVGAGI (reference sequence). In DNA, the CDR3 is TGTGCCAGCAGTCCAGGGGGCGGCAATCAGCCCCAGCATTTT. The encoded protein is CASSPGGGNQPQHF.

The chain has TRBV3-1 (or the pseudogene TRBV3-2) and TRBJ2-1; 10 positions agree with TRBD2. V shed 2 bases and J 6 bases; nucleotides not matched to a gene: 10. Per the germline V gene, CDR1 is LGHDT and CDR2 is YNNKEL (reference sequence). CDR3 length: 17 residues. The CDR3 nucleotides are TGTGCCAGCAGCCAACCTCTTCTAGCGGGAGCCCCCAATGAGCAGTTCTTC. Protein: CASSQPLLAGAPNEQFF.

The chain's CDR3 is CASSLGTGRMNTEAFF. In nucleotides, the CDR3 is TGTGCCAGCAGCCTCGGGACAGGGCGAATGAACACTGAAGCTTTCTTT. The J gene is TRBJ1-1, the V gene TRBV7-8; the match to TRBD1 covers 9 bases. CDR3 length: 16 residues. Trimming removed 5 bases from V and 0 bases from J; junction bases left unmatched: 7. Germline CDR1 and CDR2: SGHVS and FQNEAQ.

CDR3 DNA: TGTGCCACCAGCAGAGATGAGGAGACCCAGTACTTC. Protein product: CATSRDEETQYF. V usage is TRBV15 and J usage is TRBJ2-5; D remains unclear. The CDR3 is made up of 12 amino acids. Germline CDR1 is LNHNV and CDR2 is YYDKDF (reference sequence). Trimming stripped 0 bases from V and 5 bases from J, with 4 bases between.

The chain recombines TRBV19 with TRBJ1-3; possibly TRBD1 for D (6 bases). The ends were cut back, 3 bases at V and 0 bases at J, with 12 bases in the middle. CDR1 is LNHDA and CDR2 is SQIVND in the germline V gene (reference sequence). This CDR3 comprises 16 residues. The CDR3 loop reads CASSMGAAYSGNTIYF. CDR3 nucleotides: TGTGCCAGTAGTATGGGGGCTGCCTACTCTGGAAACACCATATATTTT. The full variable domain, rest sourced from reference TRBV19 and TRBJ1-3, is DGGITQSPKYLFRKEGQNVTLSCEQNLNHDAMYWYRQDPGQGLRLIYYSQIVNDFQKGDIAEGYSVSREKKESFPLTVTSAQKNPTAFYLCASSMGAAYSGNTIYFGEGSWLTVV.

The chain is built from TRBV6-5 and TRBJ1-2; 9 nucleotides align to TRBD1. From germline, CDR1 is MNHEY and CDR2 SVGAGI. The length of the CDR3 is 15 residues. V was pared by 5 bases and J by 7 bases, with 11 bases of the junction left unmatched. This CDR3 reads CASSTSRDREVGYTF. The CDR3 bases are TGTGCCAGCAGTACCTCCCGGGACAGGGAGGTTGGCTACACCTTC.

The V gene is TRBV9, the J gene TRBJ2-2, with TRBD2 matching 9 bases. This CDR3 is built from 16 residues. The V segment lost 2 bases and the J segment 1 base; nucleotides outside the gene matches: 3. From germline, CDR1 is SGDLS and CDR2 YYNGEE. This chain's CDR3 is CASSVRLAVNTGELFF. The CDR3 bases are TGTGCCAGCAGCGTCCGACTAGCGGTGAACACCGGGGAGCTGTTTTTT.

The rearrangement joins TRBV3-1 (or the pseudogene TRBV3-2) to TRBJ1-6; TRBD1 agrees at 7 bases. The CDR3 totals 15 residues. CDR1 LGHDT and CDR2 YNNKEL come from the germline V gene (reference sequence). The V gene end was trimmed by 4 bases and the J gene end by 5 bases; junction bases not matched to a gene: 5. Here the CDR3 reads CASSRQGLDNSPLHF. CDR3 bases: TGTGCCAGCAGCCGACAGGGTCTCGATAATTCACCCCTCCACTTT.

V is TRBV28 and J is TRBJ1-2, with 7 bases matching TRBD1. With 5 bases clipped from V and 4 bases from J, the junction kept 10 bases outside the gene matches. Per germline, CDR1 MDHEN and CDR2 SYDVKM. The CDR3 totals 15 residues. In DNA, the CDR3 is TGTGCCAGCAGTGCAGGGGGGCCGCTTGGCTATGGCTACACCTTC. Protein sequence: CASSAGGPLGYGYTF.

The J gene is TRBJ2-1, the V gene TRBV19; 7 bases map to TRBD2. V lost 3 bases to trimming and J lost 8 bases; unmatched junction nucleotides: 10. Per germline, CDR1 LNHDA and CDR2 SQIVND (reference sequence). There are 15 residues in the CDR3. CDR3 in amino acids: CASSIRREIIDEQFF. The DNA for the CDR3 is TGTGCCAGTAGTATCCGGCGGGAGATAATCGATGAGCAGTTCTTC.

The J gene is TRBJ2-1, the V gene TRBV27; possible D gene TRBD2, 6 bases. The germline V gene encodes CDR1 MNHEY and CDR2 SMNVEV (reference sequence). Trimming took 3 bases from V and 5 from J, leaving 11 bases between them. This CDR3 comprises 14 residues. The CDR3 nucleotides are TGTGCCAGCAGTTTGGGAGGAGAGAACAATGAGCAGTTCTTC. Its protein product is CASSLGGENNEQFF.

The chain uses TRBV4-1 and TRBJ2-7, with 7 nucleotides matching TRBD2. Germline loops: CDR1 MGHRA, CDR2 YSYEKL. This CDR3 is 17 amino acids long. V shed 1 base and J 0 bases; nucleotides not matched to a gene: 9. CDR3 protein: CASSQVLAAVSSYEQYF. The CDR3 DNA is TGCGCCAGCAGCCAAGTGCTAGCGGCCGTTAGCTCCTACGAGCAGTACTTC.

This clone was detected a few times. This rearrangement joins TRBV7-2 to TRBJ1-5; maybe TRBD1 (5 bases). The CDR3 is 17 residues long. V shed 5 bases and J shed 0 bases, with 17 bases lying between them. Germline loops: CDR1 SGHTA, CDR2 FQGNSA. The CDR3 loop reads CASSPTTSRVSNQPQHF. DNA of the CDR3: TGTGCCAGCAGCCCGACCACTAGCAGGGTTAGCAATCAGCCCCAGCATTTT. Based on the CDR3 plus reference TRBV7-2 and TRBJ1-5, the full variable domain is GAGVSQSPSNKVTEKGKDVELRCDPISGHTALYWYRQSLGQGLEFLIYFQGNSAPDKSGLPSDRFSAERTGGSVSTLTIQRTQQEDSAVYLCASSPTTSRVSNQPQHFGDGTRLSIL.

The rearrangement links TRBV7-9 to TRBJ2-5; TRBD2 aligns across 9 bases. Germline CDR1 SEHNR, CDR2 FQNEAQ (reference sequence). After removal of 3 bases from V and 5 bases from J, the junction contained 7 bases not matched to a gene. The CDR3 consists of 15 residues. The CDR3 sequence: CASSFWREGRETQYF. The CDR3 DNA follows: TGTGCCAGCAGCTTTTGGCGGGAGGGCAGGGAGACCCAGTACTTC.